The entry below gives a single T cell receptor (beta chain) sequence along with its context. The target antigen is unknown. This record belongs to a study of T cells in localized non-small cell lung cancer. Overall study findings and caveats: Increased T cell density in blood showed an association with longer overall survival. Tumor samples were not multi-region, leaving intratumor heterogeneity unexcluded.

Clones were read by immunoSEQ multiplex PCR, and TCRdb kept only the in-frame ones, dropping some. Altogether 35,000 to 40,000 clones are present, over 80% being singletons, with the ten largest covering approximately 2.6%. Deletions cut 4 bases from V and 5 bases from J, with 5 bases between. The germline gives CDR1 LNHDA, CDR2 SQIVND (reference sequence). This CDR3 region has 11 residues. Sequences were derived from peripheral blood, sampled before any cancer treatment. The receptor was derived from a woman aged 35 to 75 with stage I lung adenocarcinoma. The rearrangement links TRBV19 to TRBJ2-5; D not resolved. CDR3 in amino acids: CASSTGETQYF. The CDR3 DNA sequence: TGTGCCAGTAGTACCGGGGAGACCCAGTACTTC.